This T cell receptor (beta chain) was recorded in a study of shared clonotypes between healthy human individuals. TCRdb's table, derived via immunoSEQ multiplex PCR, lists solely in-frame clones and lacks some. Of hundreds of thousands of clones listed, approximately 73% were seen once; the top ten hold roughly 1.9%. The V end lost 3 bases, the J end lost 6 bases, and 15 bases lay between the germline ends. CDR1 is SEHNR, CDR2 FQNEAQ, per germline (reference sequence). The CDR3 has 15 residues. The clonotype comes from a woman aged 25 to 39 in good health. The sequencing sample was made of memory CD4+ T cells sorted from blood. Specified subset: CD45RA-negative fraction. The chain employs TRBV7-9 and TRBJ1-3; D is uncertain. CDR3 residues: CASSFGRGDQNTIYF. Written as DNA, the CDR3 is TGTGCCAGCAGCTTCGGTCGGGGTGATCAAAACACCATATATTTT. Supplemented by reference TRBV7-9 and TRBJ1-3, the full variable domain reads DTGVSQNPRHKITKRGQNVTFRCDPISEHNRLYWYRQTLGQGPEFLTYFQNEAQLEKSRLLSDRFSAERPKGSFSTLEIQRTEQGDSAMYLCASSFGRGDQNTIYFGEGSWLTVV.